These 13 T cell receptor beta chains share one sample of origin, sequenced in a study of regulatory T cells in long-lasting Graves disease (dated by TCRdb to the early 2020s). Libraries were made using multiplex PCR. Sequenced on an Illumina HiSeq 4000. To build TCR beta libraries, CDR3 regions were amplified by Arm-PCR using iRepertoire HTBI primers. Through fastp at Q25 and MiXCR, TCRdb rebuilt clones from the public reads, retaining in-frame beta chains. CDR3 protein duplicates are merged, each entry listing the most common genes and DNA. Recorded for this sample are some 560,000 distinct CDR3 sequences; approximately 16% of them occurred a single time. Around 25% of the sample lies in the top ten. In the paper's terms, the time point label means: newly diagnosed GD, antithyroid drugs for less than 3 months. RNA was extracted from PBMCs in TRIzol for both TCR sequencing and RNA sequencing. The data also belong to a second study, concerning T cells in Graves' hyperthyroidism and ophthalmopathy.

The source was peripheral blood mononuclear cells (PBMCs), collected at new diagnosis, from a patient treated with antithyroid drugs. These receptors were obtained from a woman aged 35-65 years with Graves disease. Donor details come from another sample of the same person, matched by shared clones.

This chain links TRBV12-3 or TRBV12-4 with TRBJ1-6; D is ambiguous. CDR3 length equals 15 residues. V was clipped by 5 bases and J by 0 bases, with 8 bases between them. The CDR3 is CASSGSGSYNSPLHF. CDR3 DNA: TGTGCCAGCAGTGGGTCGGGCTCCTATAATTCACCCCTCCACTTT.

This clonotype was recorded many times. The chain joins TRBV28 to TRBJ1-2; perhaps TRBD1 as D (5 bases). This CDR3 comprises 15 residues. CDR1 and CDR2 from the germline V gene are MDHEN and SYDVKM. Trimming removed 2 bases from V and 3 bases from J, with 13 bases in between. The CDR3 DNA sequence: TGTGCCAGCAGTTTACCCCTACAGGTGGACTATGGCTACACCTTC. It codes for CASSLPLQVDYGYTF.

This clonotype was observed many times. The chain has TRBV2 and TRBJ2-7, with 11 bases matching TRBD1. J was trimmed by 5 bases and V by 6 bases; bases with no gene match: 9. The CDR3 covers 15 residues. Germline V CDR1 and CDR2: SNHLY, FYNNEI. This chain's CDR3 is CASRPWTGGVNEQYF. The DNA of the CDR3 is TGTGCCAGCAGGCCATGGACAGGGGGCGTAAACGAGCAGTACTTC.

This clonotype was recorded at least ten times. J is TRBJ1-4 and V is TRBV12-3 or TRBV12-4; 7 nucleotides agree with TRBD1. This CDR3 has 14 amino acids. The V and J ends lost 5 bases and 7 bases, in that order; junction bases with no gene match: 7. Written as DNA, the CDR3 is TGTGCCAGCAGTCCCCGGGACAGTCGTGAAAAACTGTTTTTT. It translates to CASSPRDSREKLFF.

The chain combines TRBV3-1 with TRBJ2-4; 8 positions match TRBD1. V shed 0 bases, J shed 8 bases, and the junction held 6 bases outside the gene matches. Germline loops: CDR1 LGHDT, CDR2 YNNKEL (reference sequence). The CDR3 is 15 residues long. DNA of the CDR3: TGTGCCAGCAGCCAAGATCCAGGGGGCCGAGACATTCAGTACTTC. Amino acids: CASSQDPGGRDIQYF.

This clonotype was detected ten times or more. The CDR3 DNA follows: TGTGCCAGCAGCCCCGGGCAAGGGGGCGCTCACTATGGCTACACCTTC. Residues: CASSPGQGGAHYGYTF. The chain couples TRBV3-1 to TRBJ1-2; TRBD1 aligns across 7 bases. V lost 4 bases, J lost 3 bases, and 11 bases stayed unmatched. The CDR3 is made up of 16 amino acids. Germline V gene data show CDR1 as LGHDT and CDR2 as YNNKEL (reference sequence).

This clonotype was recorded at least ten times. CDR3 coding DNA: TGTGCCAGCAGTTATCCCGGGACTAGCGGGGGCACCGGGGAGCTGTTTTTT. This codes for CASSYPGTSGGTGELFF. This sequence joins TRBV6-2 or TRBV6-3 and TRBJ2-2; TRBD2 matches 14 bases. V dropped 3 bases and J dropped 4; count of bases not matched to a gene: 4. The CDR3 totals 17 residues. Germline values: CDR1 MNHEY, CDR2 SVGEGT.

In this sample, this clonotype turned up many times. The J gene is TRBJ1-4, the V gene TRBV18; D is unclear. Germline V lookup: CDR1 KGHSH, CDR2 LQKENI. The CDR3 length is 11 residues. CDR3 region: CVSGNDEKLFF. CDR3 coding DNA: TGTGTAAGCGGAAACGATGAAAAACTGTTTTTT.

The chain links TRBV5-6 to TRBJ1-6; D gene uncertain. CDR3 length: 13 amino acids. Trimming took 2 bases from V and 13 from J, leaving 13 bases between them. Germline V gene data show CDR1 as SGHDT and CDR2 as YYEEEE. The CDR3 sequence: CASSFGEGGPLHF. CDR3 nucleotides: TGTGCCAGCAGCTTCGGGGAGGGAGGGCCCCTCCACTTT.

In this sample, this clonotype turned up many times. This chain links TRBV12-5 with TRBJ1-1; D call uncertain. Germline values: CDR1 LGHNT, CDR2 FRNRAP. The CDR3 covers 17 residues. Between the trimmed V and J ends, which lost 0 bases and 0 bases, there was a span of 14 bases. The CDR3 sequence is CASGLVPLVVMNTEAFF. CDR3 sequence (DNA): TGTGCTAGTGGTTTGGTACCATTAGTGGTCATGAACACTGAAGCTTTCTTT.

The chain couples TRBV5-6 to TRBJ1-1; D is unresolved. The germline V and J ends were trimmed by 2 bases and 0 bases, with 8 bases remaining between them. The CDR3 is 14 amino acids. The V gene's germline CDR1 is SGHDT and CDR2 YYEEEE. Here the CDR3 DNA reads TGTGCCAGCAGCTTAAATCTTCTGAACACTGAAGCTTTCTTT. Amino acids: CASSLNLLNTEAFF.

A few counts support this clonotype. V gene TRBV20-1 combines with J gene TRBJ1-2, with 8 positions matching TRBD1. CDR1 is DFQATT and CDR2 is SNEGSKA in the germline V gene (reference sequence). V gave up 1 base and J gave up 7 bases; unmatched junction bases: 14. The CDR3 contains 16 residues. Here the CDR3 DNA reads TGCAGTGCTAGAGGGAGAACCCAGGGGGCCGTCCTTGGCTACACCTTC. This sequence encodes CSARGRTQGAVLGYTF.

Turning to this clonotype: A read error is possible here, since a much larger clone lies one base away. The chain employs TRBV7-9 and TRBJ1-1, with 7 bases aligning to TRBD1. The CDR3 has 14 residues. Germline V gene data show CDR1 as SEHNR and CDR2 as FQNEAQ (reference sequence). For the CDR3, the DNA is TGTGACAGCAGTCCCGACAGGGCCATCACTGAAGCTTTCTTT. It specifies CDSSPDRAITEAFF.